The source of this T cell receptor beta chain is a study of brain T cells in children with intractable seizures. Here immunoSEQ multiplex PCR was the method, and the copy in TCRdb shows in-frame clones only, minus some. The sample consists of about 340,000 clones, over 90% of them appearing once. The CDR3 covers 14 residues. From germline, CDR1 is SGHRS and CDR2 YFSETQ. The trim removed 4 bases at V and 1 base at J, leaving 3 bases unmatched. The time point denotes: blood from clinic visit 5 months post-surgery; TSC patient then seizure free. This clonotype originated in a boy in the first two years of life with tuberous sclerosis and intractable seizures. The material sequenced was peripheral blood, taken more than 4 months after surgery. The chain uses TRBV5-1 and TRBJ2-5, with 8 bases fitting TRBD1. CDR3 in amino acids: CASSAGQAQETQYF. The CDR3 DNA reads TGCGCCAGCAGCGCGGGACAGGCCCAAGAGACCCAGTACTTC.